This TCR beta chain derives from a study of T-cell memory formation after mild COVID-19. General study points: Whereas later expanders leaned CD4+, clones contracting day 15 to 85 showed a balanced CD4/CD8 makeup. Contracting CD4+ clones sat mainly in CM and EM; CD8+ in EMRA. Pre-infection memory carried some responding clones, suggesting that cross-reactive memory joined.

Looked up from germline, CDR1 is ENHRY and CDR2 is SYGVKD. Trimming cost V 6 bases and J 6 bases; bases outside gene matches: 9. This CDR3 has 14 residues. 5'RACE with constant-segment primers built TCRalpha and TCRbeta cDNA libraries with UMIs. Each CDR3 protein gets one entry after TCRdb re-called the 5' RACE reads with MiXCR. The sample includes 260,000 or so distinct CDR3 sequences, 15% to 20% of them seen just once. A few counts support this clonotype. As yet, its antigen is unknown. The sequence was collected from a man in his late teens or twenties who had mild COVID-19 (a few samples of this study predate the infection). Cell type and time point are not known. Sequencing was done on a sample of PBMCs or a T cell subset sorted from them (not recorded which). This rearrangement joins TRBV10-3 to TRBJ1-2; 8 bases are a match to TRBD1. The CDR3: CAISHGTGGDGYTF. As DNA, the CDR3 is TGTGCCATCAGCCACGGGACAGGCGGGGATGGCTACACCTTC.